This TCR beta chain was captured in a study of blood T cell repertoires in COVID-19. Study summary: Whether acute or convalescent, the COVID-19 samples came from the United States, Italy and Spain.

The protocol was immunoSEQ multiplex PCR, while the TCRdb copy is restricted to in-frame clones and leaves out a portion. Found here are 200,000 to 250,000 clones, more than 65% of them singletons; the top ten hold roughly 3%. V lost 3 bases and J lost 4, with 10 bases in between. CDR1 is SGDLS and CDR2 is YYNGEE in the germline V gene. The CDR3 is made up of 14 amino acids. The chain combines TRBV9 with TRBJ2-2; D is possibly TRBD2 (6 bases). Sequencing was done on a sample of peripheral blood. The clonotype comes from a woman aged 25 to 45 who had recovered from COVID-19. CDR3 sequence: CASSGDFRTGELFF. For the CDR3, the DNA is TGTGCCAGCAGCGGGGACTTCCGCACCGGGGAGCTGTTTTTT. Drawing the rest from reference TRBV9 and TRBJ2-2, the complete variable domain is DSGVTQTPKHLITATGQRVTLRCSPRSGDLSVYWYQQSLDQGLQFLIQYYNGEERAKGNILERFSAQQFPDLHSELNLSSLELGDSALYFCASSGDFRTGELFFGEGSRLTVL.